This T cell receptor (beta chain) was observed in a study of T cell repertoires in cytomegalovirus infection (dated by TCRdb to the late 2010s). Describing the broader study: Peptide stimulations targeted recently identified HLA-C-restricted CMV epitopes, whose presentation resists viral immunomodulation, together with well-studied HLA-B-restricted epitopes. Donor HLA type was relevant to the analysis, because carriage of CMV infection together with the matching HLA type was indicated by public TCR beta signatures. The investigation overall reported the following: In both this cohort and an independent roughly 350-donor cohort, the cumulative frequency of public TCR beta family members distinguished carriers of CMV infection plus the relevant HLA type. The ex vivo response was dominated by HLA-C-restricted CMV-specific TCR beta clonotypes, which also provided the single most frequent clonotype in two of eight donors.

This sample's treatment or condition label indicates: in vitro stimulation with specific CMV peptide epitopes to enrich CMV-specific T cells. Instrument on record: Illumina HiSeq 1500. The public sequencing data were trimmed at Q25 with fastp and processed into clonotypes with MiXCR by TCRdb, which kept only in-frame beta chains. Here each entry gathers all rows of one CDR3 protein and keeps the most common genes and DNA. The sample yields around 570,000 distinct CDR3 sequences; 35% to 50% were counted once. The top ten constitute around 48% of the sample. Concerning this clonotype: The specificity of this receptor is unknown. Base qualities are not at hand, and no much larger clone is one base apart.

This sample comprised cultured PBMCs, obtained from culture after CMV antigen stimulation. The clonotype was recovered from a human donor in good health (CMV status not recorded). Some clones in this sample may be carry-over from other donors' samples.

CDR3 loop: CASSSGAAYEKLFF. The nucleotides read TGTGCCAGCAGCTCGGGGGCGGCGTATGAAAAACTGTTTTTT. The rearrangement combines TRBV6-5 with TRBJ1-4; a weak D assignment points to TRBD1 (6 bases agree). CDR1 and CDR2 (MNHEY, SVGAGI) derive from the germline V gene. Its CDR3 holds 14 amino acids, cysteine through phenylalanine. Only the CDR3 region is kept as DNA, spanning 42 bases read in frame from base 1. Trimming takes 6 bases from V and 6 bases from J, and the germline ends sit 14 bases apart.